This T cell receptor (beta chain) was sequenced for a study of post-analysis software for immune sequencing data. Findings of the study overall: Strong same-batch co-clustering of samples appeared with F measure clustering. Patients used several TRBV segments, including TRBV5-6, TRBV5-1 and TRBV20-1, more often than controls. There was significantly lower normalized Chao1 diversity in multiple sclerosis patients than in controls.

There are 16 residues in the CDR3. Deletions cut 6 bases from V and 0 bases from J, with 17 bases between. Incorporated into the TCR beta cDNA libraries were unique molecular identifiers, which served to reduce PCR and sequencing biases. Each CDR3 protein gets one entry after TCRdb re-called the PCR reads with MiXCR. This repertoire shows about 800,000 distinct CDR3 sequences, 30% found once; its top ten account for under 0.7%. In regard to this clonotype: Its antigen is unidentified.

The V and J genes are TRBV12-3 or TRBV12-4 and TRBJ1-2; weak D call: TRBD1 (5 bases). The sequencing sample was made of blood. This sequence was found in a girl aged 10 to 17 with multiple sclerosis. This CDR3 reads CASRGPLGGSNYGYTF. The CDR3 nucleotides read TGTGCCAGCAGGGGGCCTTTGGGGGGGTCTAACTATGGCTACACCTTC.